Below, 28 T cell receptor beta chains from the same sample are listed, as sequenced in a study of identical twins. TCRdb independently ran MiXCR on the 5' RACE reads; one entry per CDR3 protein. The sample has about 1.7 million distinct CDR3 sequences; roughly a third are singletons. The material sequenced was cord blood. The source of these receptors is a newborn girl in good health.

J is TRBJ2-7 and V is TRBV10-2, with 9 bases lining up with TRBD2. This CDR3 contains 16 residues. J lost 0 bases, V lost 3 bases, and 6 bases had no gene match. CDR1 is WSHSY, CDR2 SAAADI, per germline. The chain's CDR3 is CASSDPQREVSYEQYF. Written as DNA, the CDR3 is TGCGCCAGCAGTGACCCCCAGCGGGAGGTCTCCTACGAGCAGTACTTC.

This clonotype has more than one count but fewer than ten. The chain links TRBV9 to TRBJ1-4; D gene ambiguous. Germline V gene lookup returns CDR1 SGDLS and CDR2 YYNGEE. CDR3 length: 15 residues. V lost 5 bases, J lost 0 bases, and 11 bases lay in between. The CDR3 here is CASSPNLATNEKLFF. In DNA form, the CDR3 reads TGTGCCAGCAGTCCTAACCTTGCAACTAATGAAAAACTGTTTTTT.

V usage is TRBV4-1 and J usage is TRBJ2-5; D tentatively fits TRBD1 or TRBD2 (5 bases each). Trimming left V 0 bases short and J 3 bases short, with 8 bases between. The CDR3 consists of 14 residues. CDR1 MGHRA and CDR2 YSYEKL come from the germline V gene. The CDR3 DNA reads as TGCGCCAGCAGCCAAGAATGGGGGAAAGAGACCCAGTACTTC. This gives the protein CASSQEWGKETQYF.

The rearrangement links TRBV28 to TRBJ2-1; D not certain. V lost 3 bases to trimming and J lost 0 bases, with 9 bases between them. The length of the CDR3 is 15 residues. The germline V gene encodes CDR1 MDHEN and CDR2 SYDVKM. The CDR3 sequence: CASSFWSHSYNEQFF. CDR3 DNA: TGTGCCAGCAGTTTTTGGAGTCACTCCTACAATGAGCAGTTCTTC.

The chain joins TRBV6-1 to TRBJ1-5; 12 positions match TRBD1. CDR1 and CDR2 from the germline V gene are MNHNS and SASEGT. CDR3 size: 15 residues. The J segment lost 3 bases and the V segment lost 6 bases, leaving 3 bases of the junction unmatched. CDR3 loop: CASRGTGGYNQPQHF. As DNA, the CDR3 is TGTGCCAGCAGAGGGACAGGGGGCTACAATCAGCCCCAGCATTTT.

The chain recombines TRBV27 with TRBJ2-1, with a possible D match to TRBD1 (6 bases). This CDR3 comprises 13 residues. The ends were cut back, 3 bases at V and 5 bases at J, with 8 bases in the middle. Germline loops: CDR1 MNHEY, CDR2 SMNVEV (reference sequence). The CDR3 region has the DNA TGTGCCAGCAGTTTGGGGGCTCACAATGAGCAGTTCTTC. It yields the protein CASSLGAHNEQFF.

This clonotype was seen at least ten times. The chain has TRBV29-1 and TRBJ1-5; D gene ambiguous. There are 12 residues in the CDR3. Trimming left V 2 bases short and J 2 bases short, with 4 bases between. Germline V lookup: CDR1 SQVTM, CDR2 ANQGSEA. CDR3 sequence reads: CSVEQGNQPQHF. CDR3 DNA sequence: TGCAGCGTTGAACAGGGCAATCAGCCCCAGCATTTT.

The chain uses TRBV11-2 and TRBJ1-1; TRBD1 might be the D (6 bases). V was trimmed by 0 bases and J by 9 bases, leaving 11 bases between them. The CDR3 has 13 amino acids. The germline V gene has CDR1 SGHAT and CDR2 FQNNGV. CDR3 in amino acids: CASSLELRDKAFF. CDR3 coding DNA: TGTGCCAGCAGCTTAGAGTTGAGGGACAAAGCTTTCTTT.

This clonotype was recorded many times. V and J are TRBV24-1 and TRBJ2-3; D might be TRBD2 (6 bases). Trimming pared 7 bases from V and 3 bases from J, leaving 10 bases between. CDR1 and CDR2 (germline): KGHDR, SFDVKD. CDR3 size: 13 residues. The CDR3 bases are TGTGCCACCAGCGGGGGTAGTACAGATACGCAGTATTTT. This gives the protein CATSGGSTDTQYF.

This clonotype occurred a few times. This chain uses TRBV9 with TRBJ1-2; weak D call: TRBD1 (5 bases). CDR1 and CDR2 (germline): SGDLS, YYNGEE. This CDR3 contains 14 residues. V lost 0 bases and J 8 bases, leaving 14 bases between the germline ends. As DNA, the CDR3 is TGTGCCAGCAGCGTAGTAGGGCAGGGCCGAGGCTACACCTTC. Amino acid sequence: CASSVVGQGRGYTF.

Ten or more counts support this clonotype. The V call is TRBV27, the J call TRBJ1-2; no clear D gene. The CDR3 loop spans 13 amino acids. Trimming cost V 4 bases and J 0 bases, with 6 bases left between them. From germline, CDR1 is MNHEY and CDR2 SMNVEV (reference sequence). The CDR3 region has the DNA TGTGCCAGCAGTTCCTTGGCTAACTATGGCTACACCTTC. Protein: CASSSLANYGYTF.

This clonotype has at least ten counts. The chain is built from TRBV28 and TRBJ2-1; D not resolved. The CDR3 contains 15 residues. V lost 5 bases and J lost 1, with 12 bases in between. Germline V gene lookup returns CDR1 MDHEN and CDR2 SYDVKM. The CDR3, as DNA: TGTGCCAGCAGTCCGCCGGGTCTTTCCTACAATGAGCAGTTCTTC. Residues: CASSPPGLSYNEQFF.

V is TRBV29-1 and J is TRBJ2-3; 16 nucleotides align to TRBD2. CDR3 length: 15 amino acids. Germline assignment: CDR1 SQVTM and CDR2 ANQGSEA. Germline trimming cut 7 bases from V and 5 bases from J; bases unmatched to any gene: 6. The CDR3 nucleotides are TGCAGCGCAGGGACTAGCGGGGGGGCGAGAGATACGCAGTATTTT. It specifies CSAGTSGGARDTQYF.

The rearrangement links TRBV14 to TRBJ2-5; perhaps TRBD2 as D (5 bases). CDR1 and CDR2 (germline): SGHDN, FVKESK. The CDR3 runs 15 residues. V was pared by 1 base and J by 2 bases, with 11 bases between. The CDR3: CASSQVRGQQETQYF. The CDR3 nucleotides read TGTGCCAGCAGCCAAGTACGGGGTCAGCAAGAGACCCAGTACTTC.

The rearrangement uses TRBV3-1 and TRBJ1-2; no firm D call. This CDR3 is built from 13 residues. Trimming cost V 4 bases and J 8 bases, with 14 bases left between them. The germline V gene has CDR1 LGHDT and CDR2 YNNKEL (reference sequence). The CDR3 sequence: CASSPILDGGYTF. CDR3 DNA sequence: TGTGCCAGCAGCCCCATCCTGGACGGGGGCTACACCTTC.

The chain couples TRBV6-5 to TRBJ2-1; a possible D gene is TRBD1 (5 bases). The CDR3 is 13 residues long. Between the trimmed V and J ends, which lost 7 bases and 10 bases, there was a span of 17 bases. CDR1 is MNHEY, CDR2 SVGAGI, per germline. CDR3: CASTAGRYREQFF. CDR3 bases: TGTGCCAGCACCGCAGGCCGATACAGGGAGCAGTTCTTC.

This clonotype was picked up a small number of times. The chain links TRBV30 to TRBJ2-1, with D perhaps matching TRBD1 (6 bases). Germline CDR1 is GTSNPN and CDR2 is SVGIG (reference sequence). Deletions cut 3 bases from V and 6 bases from J, with 24 bases between. The CDR3 runs to 17 residues. CDR3 sequence: CAWRRNRDNGYINEQFF. CDR3 coding DNA: TGTGCCTGGAGAAGGAACCGGGACAATGGATACATCAATGAGCAGTTCTTC.

This clonotype occurred a few times. The chain carries TRBV25-1 and TRBJ2-3; 7 bases match TRBD1. From germline, CDR1 is MGHDK and CDR2 SYGVNS. CDR3 size: 13 residues. Losses at the gene ends were 6 bases for V and 2 bases for J; bases not matched to a gene: 2. The CDR3 nucleotides are TGTGCCAGCAGAAAGGGGGCCACAGATACGCAGTATTTT. Protein: CASRKGATDTQYF.

The chain has TRBV5-6 and TRBJ1-5; TRBD1 might be the D (6 bases). This CDR3 has 16 amino acids. Trimming left V 1 base short and J 2 bases short, with 13 bases between. CDR1 and CDR2 from the germline V gene are SGHDT and YYEEEE. The DNA of the CDR3 is TGTGCCAGCAGCTTGACGGAACAGGGACGCAATCAGCCCCAGCATTTT. Translated: CASSLTEQGRNQPQHF.

V gene TRBV19 combines with J gene TRBJ2-2, with D tentatively TRBD1 (6 bases). This CDR3 is 17 amino acids long. Germline loops: CDR1 LNHDA, CDR2 SQIVND (reference sequence). The V and J ends lost 4 bases and 3 bases respectively, with 18 bases between them. Written as DNA, the CDR3 is TGTGCCAGTAGTACCCTGAGGTGGGCAGGGGACACCGGGGAGCTGTTTTTT. Its translation is CASSTLRWAGDTGELFF.

This clonotype was detected ten times or more. The chain carries TRBV6-6 and TRBJ1-6; D is undetermined. The V gene lost 2 bases and the J gene lost 8 bases, with 4 bases spanning the gap. There are 12 residues in the CDR3. The germline V gene encodes CDR1 MNHNY and CDR2 SVGAGI (reference sequence). The CDR3 protein is CASSYRDSPLHF. In DNA form, the CDR3 reads TGTGCCAGCAGTTACAGGGATTCACCCCTCCACTTT.

Only a few counts were recorded for this clonotype. The rearrangement joins TRBV27 to TRBJ1-2, with 8 positions matching TRBD1. This CDR3 has 15 amino acids. The V segment lost 3 bases and the J segment 8 bases; nucleotides outside the gene matches: 11. Germline V CDR1 and CDR2: MNHEY, SMNVEV (reference sequence). CDR3 sequence: CASSFSLDRGRGYTF. The CDR3 DNA reads TGTGCCAGCAGTTTCAGCCTAGACAGGGGAAGGGGCTACACCTTC.

This chain joins TRBV7-6 and TRBJ1-4; weak D call: TRBD1 (6 bases). The germline CDR1 and CDR2 sequences are SGHVS and FNYEAQ. The ends were cut back, 5 bases at V and 0 bases at J, with 13 bases in the middle. The CDR3 covers 16 residues. The CDR3 here is CASSPGRTATNEKLFF. CDR3 coding DNA: TGTGCCAGCAGCCCCGGTCGGACAGCAACTAATGAAAAACTGTTTTTT.

The chain uses TRBV20-1 and TRBJ2-5; D uncertain. V shed 1 base and J shed 3 bases, with 6 bases lying between them. Germline V gene lookup returns CDR1 DFQATT and CDR2 SNEGSKA (reference sequence). This CDR3 has 12 amino acids. As DNA, the CDR3 is TGCAGTGCTAGAGTGATGAAAGAGACCCAGTACTTC. Amino acids: CSARVMKETQYF.

This chain connects TRBV7-9 to TRBJ2-3; 7 bases line up with TRBD2. CDR3 length: 16 amino acids. In germline, CDR1 is SEHNR, CDR2 FQNEAQ (reference sequence). The V and J ends lost 4 bases and 2 bases, in that order; junction bases with no gene match: 9. The CDR3, as DNA: TGTGCCAGCAGCTCTCGACTAGCTAGGAACACAGATACGCAGTATTTT. Translated, it gives CASSSRLARNTDTQYF.

The chain's CDR3 is CASSLGEGGFYGYTF. The CDR3 nucleotides are TGTGCCAGCAGCCTAGGGGAAGGGGGTTTTTATGGCTACACCTTC. The chain combines TRBV12-3 or TRBV12-4 with TRBJ1-2; TRBD1 is a possible D gene (6 bases). V was pared by 6 bases and J by 5 bases, with 19 bases between. The CDR3 totals 15 residues.

The chain joins TRBV6-1 to TRBJ1-1; D may be TRBD1 (6 bases). The germline gives CDR1 MNHNS, CDR2 SASEGT. The CDR3 consists of 14 residues. V was cut by 8 bases and J by 1 base, with 14 bases left in between. The CDR3 DNA reads as TGTGCCAGCCCCGAGGGGGTTAAGAACACTGAAGCTTTCTTT. Translation: CASPEGVKNTEAFF.

The chain is built from TRBV3-1 and TRBJ2-1; D gene ambiguous. V was clipped by 4 bases and J by 10 bases, with 14 bases between them. The CDR3 runs to 13 residues. Germline V gives CDR1 LGHDT, CDR2 YNNKEL (reference sequence). CDR3 DNA: TGTGCCAGCAGCCCCCGACTGGTAGAAGAGCAGTTCTTC. It specifies CASSPRLVEEQFF.